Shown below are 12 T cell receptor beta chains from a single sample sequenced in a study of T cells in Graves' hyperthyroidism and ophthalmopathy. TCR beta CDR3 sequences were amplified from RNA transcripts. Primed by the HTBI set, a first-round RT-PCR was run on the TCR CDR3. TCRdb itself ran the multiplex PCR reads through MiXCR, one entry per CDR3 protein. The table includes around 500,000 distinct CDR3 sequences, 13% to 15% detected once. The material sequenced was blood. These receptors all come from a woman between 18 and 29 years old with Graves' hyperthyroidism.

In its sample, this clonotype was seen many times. The CDR3 DNA reads TGTGCCAGCAGCCCGCCAGGGGGCCCGACAAAGACCCAGTACTTC. The encoded protein is CASSPPGGPTKTQYF. The rearrangement joins TRBV12-3 or TRBV12-4 to TRBJ2-5; TRBD1 agrees at 8 bases. V was clipped by 6 bases and J by 6 bases; unmatched bases: 12. CDR3 length: 15 amino acids.

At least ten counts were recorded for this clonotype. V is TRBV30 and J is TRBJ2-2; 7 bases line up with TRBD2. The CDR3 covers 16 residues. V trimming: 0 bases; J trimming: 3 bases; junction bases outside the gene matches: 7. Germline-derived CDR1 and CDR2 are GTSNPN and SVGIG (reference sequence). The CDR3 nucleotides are TGTGCCTGGAGTGTATGGTCTAGCGGATACACCGGGGAGCTGTTTTTT. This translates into CAWSVWSSGYTGELFF.

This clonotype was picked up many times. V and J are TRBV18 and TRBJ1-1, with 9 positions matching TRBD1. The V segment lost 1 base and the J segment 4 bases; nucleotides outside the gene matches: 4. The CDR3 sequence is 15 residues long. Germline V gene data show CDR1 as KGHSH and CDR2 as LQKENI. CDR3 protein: CASSPRTGDPTEAFF. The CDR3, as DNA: TGTGCCAGCTCACCACGGACAGGGGACCCCACTGAAGCTTTCTTT.

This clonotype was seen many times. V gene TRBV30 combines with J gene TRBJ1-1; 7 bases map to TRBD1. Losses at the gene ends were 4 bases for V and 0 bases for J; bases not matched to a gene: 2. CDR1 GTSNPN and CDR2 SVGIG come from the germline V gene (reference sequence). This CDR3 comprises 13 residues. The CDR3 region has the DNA TGTGCCTGGACGGGACAGCTGAACACTGAAGCTTTCTTT. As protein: CAWTGQLNTEAFF. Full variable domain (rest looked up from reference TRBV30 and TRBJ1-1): SQTIHQWPATLVQPVGSPLSLECTVEGTSNPNLYWYRQAAGRGLQLLFYSVGIGQISSEVPQNLSASRPQDRQFILSSKKLLLSDSGFYLCAWTGQLNTEAFFGQGTRLTVV.

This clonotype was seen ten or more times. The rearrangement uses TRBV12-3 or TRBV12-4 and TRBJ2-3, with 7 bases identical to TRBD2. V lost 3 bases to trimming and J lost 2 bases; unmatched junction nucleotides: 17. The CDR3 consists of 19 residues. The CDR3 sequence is CASSFFIPSAGTPTDTQYF. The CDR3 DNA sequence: TGTGCCAGCAGTTTTTTTATACCGTCAGCGGGAACCCCCACAGATACGCAGTATTTT.

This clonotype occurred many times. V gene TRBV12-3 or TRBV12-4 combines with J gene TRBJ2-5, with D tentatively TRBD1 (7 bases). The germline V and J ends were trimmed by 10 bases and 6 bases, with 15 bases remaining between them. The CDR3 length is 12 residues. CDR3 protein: CATGGGRQTQYF. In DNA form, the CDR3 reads TGTGCCACCGGAGGGGGCCGGCAGACCCAGTACTTC.

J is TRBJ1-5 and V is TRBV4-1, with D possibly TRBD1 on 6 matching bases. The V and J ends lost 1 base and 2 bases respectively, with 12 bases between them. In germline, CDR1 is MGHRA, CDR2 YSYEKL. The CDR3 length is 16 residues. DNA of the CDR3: TGCGCCAGCAGCCAAGTTGGGGGCGGAGGCAATCAGCCCCAGCATTTT. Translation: CASSQVGGGGNQPQHF.

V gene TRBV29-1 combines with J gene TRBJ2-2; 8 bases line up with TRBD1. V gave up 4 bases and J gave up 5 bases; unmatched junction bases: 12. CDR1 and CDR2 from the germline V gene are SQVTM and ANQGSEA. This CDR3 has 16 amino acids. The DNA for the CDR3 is TGCAGCGTTGGGAGGTCAGGGGGCTGGGGGACCGGGGAGCTGTTTTTT. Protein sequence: CSVGRSGGWGTGELFF.

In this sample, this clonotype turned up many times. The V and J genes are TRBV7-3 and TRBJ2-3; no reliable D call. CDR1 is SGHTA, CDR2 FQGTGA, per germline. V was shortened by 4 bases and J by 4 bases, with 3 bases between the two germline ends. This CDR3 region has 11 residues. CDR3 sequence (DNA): TGTGCCAGCAGCTCTTCAGATACGCAGTATTTT. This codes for CASSSSDTQYF.

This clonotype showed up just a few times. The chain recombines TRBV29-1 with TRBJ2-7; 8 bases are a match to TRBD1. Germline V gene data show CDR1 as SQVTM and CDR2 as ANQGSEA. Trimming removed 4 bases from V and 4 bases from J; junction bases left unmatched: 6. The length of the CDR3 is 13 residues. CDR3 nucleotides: TGCAGCGTTGTGGGGACAGGAGAATACGAGCAGTACTTC. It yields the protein CSVVGTGEYEQYF.

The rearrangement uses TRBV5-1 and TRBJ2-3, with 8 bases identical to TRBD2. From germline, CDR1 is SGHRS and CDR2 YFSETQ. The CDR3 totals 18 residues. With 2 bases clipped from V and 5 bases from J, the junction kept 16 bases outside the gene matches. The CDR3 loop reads CASSFAARGASFIDTQYF. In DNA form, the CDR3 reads TGCGCCAGCAGCTTCGCGGCGCGGGGGGCGAGCTTTATAGATACGCAGTATTTT. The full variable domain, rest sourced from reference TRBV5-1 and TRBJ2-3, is KAGVTQTPRYLIKTRGQQVTLSCSPISGHRSVSWYQQTPGQGLQFLFEYFSETQRNKGNFPGRFSGRQFSNSRSEMNVSTLELGDSALYLCASSFAARGASFIDTQYFGPGTRLTVL.

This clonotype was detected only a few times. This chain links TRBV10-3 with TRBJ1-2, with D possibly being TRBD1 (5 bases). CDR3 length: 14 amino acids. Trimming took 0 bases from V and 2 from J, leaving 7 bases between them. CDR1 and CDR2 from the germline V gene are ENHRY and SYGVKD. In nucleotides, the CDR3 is TGTGCCATCAGTGAGTCATCAGGGAACTATGGCTACACCTTC. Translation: CAISESSGNYGYTF.